These 29 T cell receptor beta chains were sequenced from one sample in a study of shared clonotypes between healthy human individuals. This table comes from immunoSEQ multiplex PCR, and its TCRdb copy is limited to in-frame clones, with some not included. In the table there are approximately 400,000 clones, 95% to 97% of which are singletons. The sequenced material came from memory CD8+ T cells sorted from blood. This sample's subset: CD45RO+ cells pooled with CCR7-negative TemRA cells. The receptors were sampled from a young man in good health.

The CDR3 reads CASSTSGRAEQYF. Written as DNA, the CDR3 is TGTGCCAGCAGCACTAGCGGGAGGGCCGAGCAGTACTTC. The chain combines TRBV7-2 with TRBJ2-7; 13 bases map to TRBD2. Trimming at V came to 5 bases and at J to 6 bases, leaving 1 base not matched to a gene. Germline V gene sequence: CDR1 SGHTA, CDR2 FQGNSA. There are 13 residues in the CDR3.

J is TRBJ1-1 and V is TRBV4-1, with D unresolved. The V gene lost 6 bases and the J gene lost 1 base, with 3 bases spanning the gap. The V gene's germline CDR1 is MGHRA and CDR2 YSYEKL. This CDR3 region has 11 residues. The CDR3 loop reads CASRENTEAFF. Written as DNA, the CDR3 is TGCGCCAGCAGGGAGAACACTGAAGCTTTCTTT.

J is TRBJ2-3 and V is TRBV29-1, with D possibly matching TRBD2 (7 bases). Germline values: CDR1 SQVTM, CDR2 ANQGSEA. V was shortened by 4 bases and J by 6 bases, with 11 bases between the two germline ends. This CDR3 is built from 12 residues. The CDR3 loop is CSVVEGGDTQYF. CDR3 in DNA: TGCAGCGTTGTGGAGGGGGGGGATACGCAGTATTTT.

J is TRBJ2-7 and V is TRBV11-2; D unclear. This CDR3 is 11 amino acids long. Trimming left V 0 bases short and J 5 bases short, with 2 bases between. Germline V gene data show CDR1 as SGHAT and CDR2 as FQNNGV. The CDR3 DNA follows: TGTGCCAGCAGCTTAGACAACGAGCAGTACTTC. Residues: CASSLDNEQYF. The entire variable domain, with the rest obtained from reference TRBV11-2 and TRBJ2-7, is as follows: EAGVAQSPRYKIIEKRQSVAFWCNPISGHATLYWYQQILGQGPKLLIQFQNNGVVDDSQLPKDRFSAERLKGVDSTLKIQPAKLEDSAVYLCASSLDNEQYFGPGTRLTVT.

This rearrangement joins TRBV30 to TRBJ2-3; 10 nucleotides match TRBD2. Trimming at V came to 3 bases and at J to 6 bases, leaving 15 bases not matched to a gene. Germline CDR1 is GTSNPN and CDR2 is SVGIG (reference sequence). This CDR3 is built from 17 residues. CDR3 in DNA: TGTGCCTGGAGCGGAGAGGGACTAGCGTTGGGGGGGGATACGCAGTATTTT. Protein product: CAWSGEGLALGGDTQYF.

In this sample, this clone turned up a few times. The rearrangement joins TRBV5-1 to TRBJ2-2; 8 nucleotides match TRBD2. Trimming took 5 bases from V and 5 from J; bases not matched to a gene: 8. CDR1 and CDR2 (germline): SGHRS, YFSETQ. The CDR3 is 15 amino acids. The CDR3: CASRFGTSWTGELFF. The CDR3 bases are TGCGCCAGCAGATTTGGGACTAGTTGGACCGGGGAGCTGTTTTTT.

The chain combines TRBV7-9 with TRBJ1-5, with D maybe TRBD1 (5 bases). V was cut by 0 bases and J by 5 bases, with 11 bases left in between. CDR1 is SEHNR, CDR2 FQNEAQ, per germline (reference sequence). CDR3 size: 15 residues. This CDR3 reads CASSLARDRHQPQHF. The CDR3 DNA reads as TGTGCCAGCAGCTTAGCAAGGGACCGACATCAGCCCCAGCATTTT.

The chain is built from TRBV29-1 and TRBJ2-5; weak D call: TRBD2 (6 bases). The V end lost 1 base, the J end lost 3 bases, and 6 bases lay between the germline ends. Germline V gene sequence: CDR1 SQVTM, CDR2 ANQGSEA. This CDR3 contains 12 residues. CDR3 coding DNA: TGCAGCGTTGAAGCGGGAGAAGAGACCCAGTACTTC. Its translation is CSVEAGEETQYF.

The genes are TRBV18 and TRBJ1-2; possible D gene TRBD1, 5 bases. V shed 0 bases and J shed 8 bases, with 10 bases lying between them. CDR3 length equals 13 residues. From germline, CDR1 is KGHSH and CDR2 LQKENI. The DNA for the CDR3 is TGTGCCAGCTCACCACCGGGCAGGGACGGCTACACCTTC. Protein product: CASSPPGRDGYTF.

In its sample, this clone was seen once. The CDR3 region has the DNA TGTGCCAGCAGCTTAGGGACAGGGGTTTACGAGCAGTACTTC. It translates to CASSLGTGVYEQYF. V is TRBV7-9 and J is TRBJ2-7, with 9 bases identical to TRBD1. Germline assignment: CDR1 SEHNR and CDR2 FQNEAQ (reference sequence). This CDR3 is built from 14 residues. The V and J ends lost 1 base and 4 bases, in that order; junction bases with no gene match: 2. The full variable domain, completed using reference TRBV7-9 and TRBJ2-7, is DTGVSQNPRHKITKRGQNVTFRCDPISEHNRLYWYRQTLGQGPEFLTYFQNEAQLEKSRLLSDRFSAERPKGSFSTLEIQRTEQGDSAMYLCASSLGTGVYEQYFGPGTRLTVT.

V and J are TRBV19 and TRBJ2-6, with D perhaps TRBD2 (6 bases). The CDR3 contains 17 residues. Germline V gene sequence: CDR1 LNHDA, CDR2 SQIVND (reference sequence). Deletions cut 1 base from V and 0 bases from J, with 10 bases between. The CDR3 coding sequence is TGTGCCAGTAGTATAGTAGGGAGGAGCTCTGGGGCCAACGTCCTGACTTTC. The encoded protein is CASSIVGRSSGANVLTF.

The chain is built from TRBV11-3 and TRBJ2-1, with a weak D call TRBD2 (7 bases). The germline V and J ends were trimmed by 4 bases and 5 bases, with 9 bases remaining between them. From germline, CDR1 is SGHNT and CDR2 YENEEA. There are 13 residues in the CDR3. The CDR3 DNA reads as TGTGCCAGCAGCTCGGGGGGCCACAATGAGCAGTTCTTC. Translated: CASSSGGHNEQFF.

This sequence joins TRBV6-1 and TRBJ2-5; 7 positions match TRBD1. Germline V CDR1 and CDR2: MNHNS, SASEGT. V shed 4 bases and J 0 bases; nucleotides not matched to a gene: 5. CDR3 length: 15 amino acids. As DNA, the CDR3 is TGTGCCAGCAGTGCCAGACAGGGTGACCAAGAGACCCAGTACTTC. It encodes CASSARQGDQETQYF.

As regards this clone: Additional DNA sequences in this sample encode the identical CDR3. This chain connects TRBV6-1 to TRBJ1-5, with 8 bases matching TRBD1. The ends lost 2 bases at V and 7 bases at J; junction bases unmatched: 10. The CDR3 runs 16 residues. CDR1 is MNHNS, CDR2 SASEGT, per germline. CDR3 sequence: CASSESAGQGAQPQHF. The CDR3 nucleotides read TGTGCCAGCAGTGAATCCGCCGGGCAGGGGGCCCAGCCCCAGCATTTT.

The chain links TRBV28 to TRBJ2-7; tentative D call: TRBD2 (6 bases). This CDR3 contains 15 residues. The germline CDR1 and CDR2 sequences are MDHEN and SYDVKM. Trimming pared 2 bases from V and 5 bases from J, leaving 16 bases between. CDR3 amino acids: CASSLVGREVDEQYF. The CDR3 DNA reads as TGTGCCAGCAGTTTAGTAGGAAGGGAGGTGGACGAGCAGTACTTC.

The chain is built from TRBV6-1 and TRBJ2-3, with TRBD2 as a possible D gene (6 bases). CDR3 length: 15 residues. V was trimmed by 6 bases and J by 5 bases, leaving 18 bases between them. The germline gives CDR1 MNHNS, CDR2 SASEGT. The CDR3 DNA is TGTGCCAGCAGGCTAGCGAGGGGCGGAGGAGATACGCAGTATTTT. Protein product: CASRLARGGGDTQYF.

The chain uses TRBV10-3 and TRBJ2-7, with 11 bases lining up with TRBD2. The CDR3 spans 13 residues. V lost 11 bases, J lost 4 bases, and 7 bases stayed unmatched. Germline values: CDR1 ENHRY, CDR2 SYGVKD. The CDR3 coding sequence is TGTGCCGCCGCCACTAGCGGGAGTTACGAGCAGTACTTC. Protein product: CAAATSGSYEQYF.

CDR3: CASSGDRLGTDTQYF. CDR3 DNA sequence: TGCGCCAGCAGTGGGGACCGATTGGGCACAGATACGCAGTATTTT. This chain links TRBV10-1 with TRBJ2-3; D tentatively fits TRBD1 or TRBD2 (5 bases each). The CDR3 has 15 residues. V dropped 4 bases and J dropped 1 base, with 12 bases sitting between them. The germline V gene encodes CDR1 WNHNN and CDR2 SYGVQD (reference sequence).

This chain joins TRBV30 and TRBJ1-6; 7 bases line up with TRBD1. Trimming removed 0 bases from V and 15 bases from J; junction bases left unmatched: 5. The CDR3 is 12 amino acids. Germline CDR1 and CDR2: GTSNPN and SVGIG (reference sequence). CDR3 loop: CAWSVRQGHLHF. CDR3 sequence (DNA): TGTGCCTGGAGTGTACGACAGGGACACCTCCACTTT.

The chain is built from TRBV6-5 and TRBJ2-3, with 12 bases matching TRBD2. Germline V gene lookup returns CDR1 MNHEY and CDR2 SVGAGI. The V and J ends lost 2 bases and 6 bases, in that order; junction bases with no gene match: 6. CDR3 length: 16 residues. CDR3 nucleotide sequence: TGTGCCAGCAGTTACGATTCCCTAGCGGGAGGGGATACGCAGTATTTT. Amino acids: CASSYDSLAGGDTQYF.

The rearrangement joins TRBV5-1 to TRBJ2-7, with D possibly matching TRBD2 (6 bases). The CDR3 totals 12 residues. In germline, CDR1 is SGHRS, CDR2 YFSETQ. V lost 3 bases, J lost 3 bases, and 7 bases lay in between. The CDR3 here is CASSWDFYEQYF. CDR3 bases: TGCGCCAGCAGCTGGGACTTCTACGAGCAGTACTTC.

This sequence joins TRBV10-3 and TRBJ1-4, with 12 bases that match TRBD1. This CDR3 is built from 14 residues. The junction had 4 bases not matched to a gene; V was cut back by 6 bases and J by 8 bases. CDR1 is ENHRY and CDR2 is SYGVKD in the germline V gene. The CDR3 nucleotides are TGTGCCATCAGATCCGGGACAGGGGGCGAAAAACTGTTTTTT. Translation: CAIRSGTGGEKLFF.

To note about this clone: At the DNA level, this CDR3 is encoded by other sequences in the same sample as well. This sequence joins TRBV5-6 and TRBJ2-7, with D possibly being TRBD1 or TRBD2 (6 bases each). CDR1 SGHDT and CDR2 YYEEEE come from the germline V gene. There are 13 residues in the CDR3. Trimming shortened V by 2 bases and J by 2 bases, and 8 bases separated the two germline ends. In DNA form, the CDR3 reads TGTGCCAGCAGCTTAGGGGGGACCTACGAGCAGTACTTC. This translates into CASSLGGTYEQYF.

This clone was seen a few times. This rearrangement joins TRBV30 to TRBJ2-7; no definite D call. With 7 bases removed from V and 6 bases from J, the gap between germline ends came to 16 bases. The germline gives CDR1 GTSNPN, CDR2 SVGIG (reference sequence). The CDR3 runs 12 residues. The DNA for the CDR3 is TGTGCCTCGAGGCGATCGGCCTCCGAGCAGTACTTC. It is translated as CASRRSASEQYF.

In regard to this clone: The same CDR3 arises from other DNA sequences in this sample as well. The chain couples TRBV11-3 to TRBJ2-3; tentative D call: TRBD2 (6 bases). The CDR3 length is 14 residues. Trimming removed 5 bases at V and 0 bases at J, with 9 bases between. Germline V gene data show CDR1 as SGHNT and CDR2 as YENEEA. The CDR3 spells CASSPSGSTDTQYF. The CDR3 DNA reads TGTGCCAGCAGCCCAAGCGGGAGCACAGATACGCAGTATTTT.

This chain joins TRBV19 and TRBJ1-2; D gene unclear. The CDR3 consists of 12 residues. Trimming took off 5 bases at V and 2 bases at J, with 6 bases between the two ends. Germline loops: CDR1 LNHDA, CDR2 SQIVND (reference sequence). The DNA of the CDR3 is TGTGCCAGTAGTGCGGTGAACTATGGCTACACCTTC. Protein: CASSAVNYGYTF.

This chain connects TRBV6-5 to TRBJ1-2; possibly TRBD1 for D (6 bases). CDR3 size: 15 residues. The germline gives CDR1 MNHEY, CDR2 SVGAGI. V lost 2 bases, J lost 3 bases, and 13 bases lay in between. CDR3 residues: CASSYGTRNDYGYTF. CDR3 nucleotide sequence: TGTGCCAGCAGTTACGGGACAAGAAATGACTATGGCTACACCTTC.

V is TRBV29-1 and J is TRBJ2-3; D not resolved. CDR1 and CDR2 from the germline V gene are SQVTM and ANQGSEA. The V gene lost 3 bases and the J gene lost 4 bases, with 8 bases spanning the gap. This CDR3 comprises 12 residues. CDR3 sequence reads: CSVDHSADTQYF. CDR3 coding DNA: TGCAGCGTTGACCACAGTGCAGATACGCAGTATTTT.

V gene TRBV6-6 combines with J gene TRBJ2-7; TRBD1 matches at 9 bases. Losses at the gene ends were 9 bases for V and 1 base for J; bases not matched to a gene: 10. Germline values: CDR1 MNHNY, CDR2 SVGAGI (reference sequence). This CDR3 has 15 residues. The chain's CDR3 is CASHAPGQGSYEQYF. The CDR3 DNA sequence: TGTGCCAGTCACGCTCCGGGACAGGGATCCTACGAGCAGTACTTC.